Detailed here is one T cell receptor beta chain. The data originate from a study of T-cell memory formation after mild COVID-19. CDR3 size: 14 residues. The V end was cut by 3 bases, the J end by 0 bases, with 8 bases between. Each CDR3 protein gets one entry after TCRdb re-called the 5' RACE reads with MiXCR. The sample carries 450,000 to 650,000 distinct CDR3 sequences, about a sixth recorded once. Sequencing was performed on PBMCs or a T cell subset sorted from them (not recorded which). The receptor's source is an adult woman who had mild COVID-19 (a few samples of this study predate the infection). Cell type and time point are not known. The chain uses TRBV12-3 or TRBV12-4 and TRBJ2-5; tentatively, D is TRBD2 (5 bases). CDR3 amino acids: CASSFLGDQETQYF. DNA for the CDR3: TGTGCCAGCAGTTTCCTCGGGGACCAAGAGACCCAGTACTTC.